This paragraph covers one T cell receptor beta chain sequence. The repertoire was sequenced with immunoSEQ multiplex PCR; TCRdb's copy has only in-frame clones and lacks some. Seen here are approximately 41,000 clones, 80% to 95% observed once, and the top ten hold 5.5% to 7%. Surgery cases with the highest brain T cell transcript signatures were chosen for sequencing. The sample belongs to a study of brain T cells in children with intractable seizures. The specimen comprised peripheral blood, sampled at surgery. This TCR derives from a girl aged 2-10 years with tuberous sclerosis and intractable seizures.

The CDR3, as DNA: TGCAGCGTTGATAACCGGGGCAATGACTATGGCTACACCTTC. Its translation is CSVDNRGNDYGYTF. The genes are TRBV29-1 and TRBJ1-2; weak D call: TRBD1 (5 bases). CDR3 size: 14 residues. Germline assignment: CDR1 SQVTM and CDR2 ANQGSEA. The V gene lost 3 bases and the J gene lost 3 bases, with 14 bases spanning the gap.